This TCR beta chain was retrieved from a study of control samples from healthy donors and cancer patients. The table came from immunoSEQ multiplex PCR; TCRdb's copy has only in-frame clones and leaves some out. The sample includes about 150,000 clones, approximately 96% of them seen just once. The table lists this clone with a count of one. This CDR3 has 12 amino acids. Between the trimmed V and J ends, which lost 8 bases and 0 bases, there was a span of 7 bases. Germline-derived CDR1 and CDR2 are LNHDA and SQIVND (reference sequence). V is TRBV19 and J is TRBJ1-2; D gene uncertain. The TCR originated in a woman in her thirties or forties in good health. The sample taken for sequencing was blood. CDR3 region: CASHRSNYGYTF. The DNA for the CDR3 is TGTGCCAGTCACCGCTCTAACTATGGCTACACCTTC. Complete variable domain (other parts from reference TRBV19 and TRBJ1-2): DGGITQSPKYLFRKEGQNVTLSCEQNLNHDAMYWYRQDPGQGLRLIYYSQIVNDFQKGDIAEGYSVSREKKESFPLTVTSAQKNPTAFYLCASHRSNYGYTFGSGTRLTVV.